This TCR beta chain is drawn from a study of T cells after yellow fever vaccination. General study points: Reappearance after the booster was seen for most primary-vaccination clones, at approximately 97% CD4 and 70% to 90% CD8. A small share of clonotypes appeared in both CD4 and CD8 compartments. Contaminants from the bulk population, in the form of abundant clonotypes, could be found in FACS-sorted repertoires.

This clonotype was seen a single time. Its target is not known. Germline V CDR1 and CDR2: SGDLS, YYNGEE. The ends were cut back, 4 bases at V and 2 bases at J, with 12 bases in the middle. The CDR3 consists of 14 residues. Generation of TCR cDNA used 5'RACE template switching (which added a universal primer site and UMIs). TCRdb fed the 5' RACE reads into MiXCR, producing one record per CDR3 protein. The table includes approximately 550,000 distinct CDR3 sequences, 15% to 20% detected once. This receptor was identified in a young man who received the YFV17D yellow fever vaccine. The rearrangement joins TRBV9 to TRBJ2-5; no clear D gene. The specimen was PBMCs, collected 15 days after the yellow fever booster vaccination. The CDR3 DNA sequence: TGTGCCAGCAGCCAAACTACTAAACAAGAGACCCAGTACTTC. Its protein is CASSQTTKQETQYF.